This TCR beta chain is drawn from a study of OX40 agonist ivuxolimab in advanced cancers. Overall study context: The treatment was a fully human IgG2 OX40 agonist, ivuxolimab.

The CDR3 is 14 residues long. The germline CDR1 and CDR2 sequences are SNHLY and FYNNEI. V was pared by 6 bases and J by 9 bases, with 21 bases between. General study points: Blood T cells, both CD4+ and CD8+, expanded clonally by week 6 at 0.1 to 3.0 mg/kg.

As concerns this clone: Its target is not known.

The protocol was immunoSEQ multiplex PCR, while the TCRdb copy is restricted to in-frame clones and leaves out a portion. The sample shows tens of thousands of clones, approximately 80% of them seen only once. V usage is TRBV2 and J usage is TRBJ2-7; D is perhaps TRBD1 (6 bases). The clonotype comes from an adult with an advanced solid tumor such as melanoma, head and neck, liver or kidney cancer. The source material was CD4+ or CD8+ T cells sorted from blood, sampled in a trial of the OX40 agonist ivuxolimab. The CDR3 region has the DNA TGTGCCAGCAGACCCATGGACGTACAACAGGGGCAGTACTTC. As protein: CASRPMDVQQGQYF.